The text below deals with one TCR beta chain. This clonotype was seen repeatedly, ten times or more. The antigen this receptor binds is unknown. There are no base qualities to consult, and no much larger clone falls within one base. CDR1 and CDR2, per the germline V gene, are MNHNS and SASEGT. The CDR3 runs 15 residues from the cysteine to the phenylalanine. The read is trimmed to its CDR3 DNA, 45 bases read in frame from base 1. Trimming removed 2 bases from V and 2 bases from J, leaving 10 bases between the germline ends. Stable Graves' hyperthyroidism was defined as the absence of progression to ophthalmopathy over 18 months of follow-up. Hyperthyroidism patients were aged 18 to 65 years and newly diagnosed, with disease duration of less than 2 months. Any patient with an uncontrolled infection, another autoimmune disease, pregnancy or lactation was excluded. Clinical symptoms, serum thyroxine and TRAb, thyroid ultrasound, and orbital computed tomography formed the basis for the diagnoses. PBMCs were separated from over 9 ml of fresh peripheral blood using Ficoll-Paque density gradient centrifugation. Trizol reagent was used to extract total RNA, and RNA quality was then checked on an Agilent 2100 Bioanalyzer.

These data come from a study of T cells in Graves' hyperthyroidism and ophthalmopathy (dated by TCRdb to the late 2010s). Notes on the research overall: Peripheral blood was sampled at the time of initial diagnosis, prior to any treatment. Following sampling, methimazole starting at 30 mg daily was given to hyperthyroidism patients, and high-dose intravenous methylprednisolone was given to ophthalmopathy patients. Prospective prediction of ophthalmopathy was tested in an independent validation cohort of approximately 18 hyperthyroidism patients and some 17 patients who later progressed to ophthalmopathy. To identify distinguishing TCR V-J signatures, a discovery cohort of 100 patients was used, comprising 40 to 45 with Graves' ophthalmopathy and 57 with stable Graves' hyperthyroidism. The 100 discovery patients were randomly split 7:3 into training and test sets. The paper reports TCR Vbeta CDR3 sequencing of 135 peripheral blood samples: 40 or so ophthalmopathy, roughly 80 hyperthyroidism and 17 progressor patients. Thyroid tissue and blood T-cell repertoires from more than five Graves' hyperthyroidism patients were also compared in the study.

General conclusions and limits of the study: Sample size was not statistically predetermined, and investigators were not blinded to group allocation. Most expanded thyroid clonotypes (frequency above 0.001) were also detected in blood, suggesting blood repertoires may reflect thyroid immune responses. Ophthalmopathy was separated from stable hyperthyroidism by a 13 V-J signature model, with about 88% sensitivity and about 81% specificity obtained in cross-validation and 80%/75% obtained in testing. In validation, the model predicted progression to ophthalmopathy a median of about 6.8 months before onset, with approximately 70% sensitivity and nearly 75% specificity.

The TCR beta CDR3 regions were amplified from the RNA transcripts. The first round of RT-PCR for the TCR CDR3 was performed with the HTBI primer set and the Qiagen OneStep RT-PCR kit. The libraries were constructed in a second round of multiplex PCR and then size-selected and purified. Paired-end sequencing of the libraries was performed with 100 bp reads on an Illumina HiSeq2000. The published analysis was carried out like this. SOAPnuke was used to process the raw data, with reads discarded if the reads contained adapters or uncalled bases, had a mean Phred below 15, or lacked an exact constant-primer or identifier match. COPE v1.2.5 was used to merge the high-quality paired reads, and each unique nucleotide sequence was defined as a clonotype. MiTCR v1.1 was used to align the clonotypes against IMGT TRBV, TRBD and TRBJ reference segments. Only V-J combinations with frequency above 0.0001, covering about 99% of repertoires, were analysed. A TCS score was defined as the ratio between F50 (clonal expansion) and ExV (chaos), using BLOSUM62-based TCRdist between CDR3 peptides within each V-J. Welch's t-statistics and random forest reduced fewer than 550 V-J features to under 15, which were used in a naive Bayes classifier (R e1071). TCRdb reanalyzed the raw reads on its own, using fastp at Q25 for trimming and MiXCR for clone calling, and kept in-frame beta chains. Entries that share a CDR3 protein sequence are merged under the most common genes and DNA. The V and J calls, along with clone size, are taken from TCRdb and not from the paper's own processing. The sample contains hundreds of thousands of distinct CDR3 sequences, roughly 15% of them found a single time. Clones ranked in the top ten supply 11% to 15% of the sample.

The clonotype originates from a woman aged 40 to 50 with Graves' hyperthyroidism. The source material was blood. The V gene is TRBV6-1 and the J gene is TRBJ2-1; no D gene call is confident. The CDR3 protein sequence reads: CASSELTGPYNEQFF. In nucleotide form, the sequence is TGTGCCAGCAGTGAATTGACGGGTCCCTACAATGAGCAGTTCTTC.